This T cell receptor beta chain was identified in a study of T cell responses to AZD1222 COVID-19 vaccine. Profiled with immunoSEQ multiplex PCR; TCRdb holds only in-frame clones, not every one. Here the sample spans around 65,000 clones, around 81% being singletons. The germline gives CDR1 MDHEN, CDR2 SYDVKM. Germline trimming cut 7 bases from V and 0 bases from J; bases unmatched to any gene: 9. This CDR3 region has 16 residues. The source was peripheral blood, collected 28 days after the second AZD1222 dose. The chain recombines TRBV28 with TRBJ2-4, with 7 bases identical to TRBD2. This clonotype was obtained from an adult who received the AZD1222 COVID-19 vaccine. The CDR3 region has the DNA TGTGCCAGCAACCAAGCGGGAACCCTAGCCAAAAACATTCAGTACTTC. Its protein product is CASNQAGTLAKNIQYF.